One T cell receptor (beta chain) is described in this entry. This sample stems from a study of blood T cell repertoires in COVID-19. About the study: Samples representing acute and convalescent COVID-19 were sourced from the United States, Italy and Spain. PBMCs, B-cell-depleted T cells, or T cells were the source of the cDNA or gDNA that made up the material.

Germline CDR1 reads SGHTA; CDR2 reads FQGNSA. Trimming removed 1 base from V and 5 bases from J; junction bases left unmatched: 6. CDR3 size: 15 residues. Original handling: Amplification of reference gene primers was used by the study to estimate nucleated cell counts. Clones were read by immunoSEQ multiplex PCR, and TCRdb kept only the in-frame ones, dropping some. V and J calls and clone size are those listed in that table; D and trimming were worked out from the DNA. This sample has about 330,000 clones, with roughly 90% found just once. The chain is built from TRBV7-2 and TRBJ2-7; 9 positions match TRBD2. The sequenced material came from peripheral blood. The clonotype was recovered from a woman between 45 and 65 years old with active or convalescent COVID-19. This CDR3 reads CASSLVGGRADEQYF. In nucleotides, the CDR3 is TGTGCCAGCAGCTTAGTTGGCGGGAGGGCAGACGAGCAGTACTTC.